The rows below give T cell receptor beta chains drawn from one sample of a study of cytomegalovirus exposure and HLA in healthy donors. Sequencing was performed with immunoSEQ multiplex PCR; in TCRdb, only in-frame clones are kept and a portion is missing. The sample consists of approximately 160,000 clones, approximately 78% of them appearing once. Source material: PBMCs. Receptors were obtained from a woman between 50 and 59 years old in good health and CMV-seropositive. Both conserved end residues are part of each CDR3. A D gene is named only where the DNA matches it firmly. Not every row has a clone size; where given, it reads once, few, many or a size class.

TRBV28	-	TRBJ1-2	-	CASSPRTPAENYGYTF	TGTGCCAGCAGTCCCAGGACACCGGCGGAGAACTATGGCTACACCTTC
TRBV30	-	TRBJ1-2	-	CAWSVGSLSGGYTF	TGTGCCTGGAGTGTTGGGTCTTTATCGGGTGGCTACACCTTC
TRBV10-3	-	TRBJ2-5	TRBD2	CATGGAGWETQYF	TGTGCCACCGGGGGGGCAGGCTGGGAGACCCAGTACTTC
TRBV7-9	-	TRBJ2-5	TRBD2	CSSSPREAGLSQETQYF	TGTTCCAGCAGCCCCCGGGAGGCCGGACTGTCACAAGAGACCCAGTACTTC
TRBV19	-	TRBJ1-4	-	CASGVGASTALSEKLFF	TGTGCCAGTGGGGTGGGGGCCTCCACTGCCTTATCTGAAAAACTGTTTTTT
TRBV10-2	-	TRBJ2-3	TRBD2	CASRPSGGNTDTQYF	TGCGCCAGCAGGCCTAGCGGGGGGAACACAGATACGCAGTATTTT
TRBV6-1	-	TRBJ1-3	-	CASSEARANSGNTIYF	TGTGCCAGCAGTGAAGCCAGGGCTAACTCTGGAAACACCATATATTTT
TRBV5-1	-	TRBJ2-5	TRBD2	CASSPGLAGAFQETQYF	TGCGCCAGCAGCCCGGGACTAGCGGGGGCCTTCCAAGAGACCCAGTACTTC
TRBV7-8	-	TRBJ1-2	TRBD1	CASSLTRGLDGYTF	TGTGCCAGCAGCTTGACGAGGGGGCTCGATGGCTACACCTTC
TRBV9	-	TRBJ1-2	-	CASSARRSDGYTF	TGTGCCAGCAGCGCCCGTAGGAGCGATGGCTACACCTTC
TRBV7-8	-	TRBJ1-6	TRBD1	CASSLRDRRLLGNSPLHF	TGTGCCAGCAGCTTACGGGACAGGCGGTTATTGGGGAATTCACCCCTCCACTTT
TRBV5-4	-	TRBJ1-5	-	CASSLDRSNQPQHF	TGTGCCAGCAGCTTGGACAGGTCGAATCAGCCCCAGCATTTT
TRBV15	few	TRBJ1-6	TRBD1	CATSRDRLVPLPLHF	TGTGCCACCAGCAGGGACAGGCTTGTCCCTCTACCCCTCCACTTT
TRBV6-1	-	TRBJ2-7	TRBD1	CASTQNPGQGYEQYF	TGTGCCAGCACCCAGAACCCGGGACAGGGTTACGAGCAGTACTTC
TRBV23-1	once	TRBJ1-5	TRBD1	CALQGRNQPQHF	TGCGCCTTACAGGGGCGGAATCAGCCCCAGCATTTT
TRBV30	-	TRBJ1-1	-	CAWSVRGSTEAFF	TGTGCCTGGAGTGTACGGGGGAGCACTGAAGCTTTCTTT
TRBV19	-	TRBJ2-7	-	CASSWTGSYEQYF	TGTGCCAGTTCTTGGACGGGGTCCTACGAGCAGTACTTC
TRBV9	-	TRBJ2-7	TRBD2	CASSSSSGGLSYEQYF	TGTGCCAGCAGCTCCTCTAGCGGGGGCCTCTCCTACGAGCAGTACTTC
TRBV10-1	-	TRBJ1-2	-	CASSADTNYGYTF	TGCGCCAGCAGCGCCGACACTAACTATGGCTACACCTTC
TRBV2	-	TRBJ1-4	-	CASSELGPEKLFF	TGTGCCAGCAGTGAGCTGGGGCCAGAAAAACTGTTTTTT
TRBV5-1	-	TRBJ2-7	-	CASSAVGGSYEQYF	TGCGCCAGCAGCGCGGTGGGGGGTTCCTACGAGCAGTACTTC
TRBV7-8	-	TRBJ2-3	-	CASSLEGVTDTQYF	TGTGCCAGCAGCTTGGAAGGGGTCACAGATACGCAGTATTTT
TRBV4-2	-	TRBJ2-3	-	CASSQERRGGDTQYF	TGTGCCAGCAGCCAAGAACGGCGGGGCGGAGATACGCAGTATTTT
TRBV5-1	-	TRBJ2-7	TRBD1	CASFKDRGNEQYF	TGCGCCAGCTTCAAGGACAGGGGAAACGAGCAGTACTTC
TRBV28	once	TRBJ1-1	TRBD1	CASSLEDREAFF	TGTGCCAGCAGTTTAGAGGACAGGGAAGCTTTCTTT
TRBV5-6	-	TRBJ2-7	TRBD1	CASGTGRREQYF	TGTGCCAGCGGGACAGGGCGGCGCGAGCAGTACTTC
TRBV5-4	once	TRBJ2-1	-	CASSPGTINEQFF	TGTGCCAGCAGCCCCGGGACAATTAATGAGCAGTTCTTC
TRBV11-1	-	TRBJ2-7	-	CASSLSGGDYEQYF	TGTGCCAGCAGCCTCTCTGGCGGCGACTACGAGCAGTACTTC
TRBV13	-	TRBJ2-1	-	CASSFRQVLGEQFF	TGTGCCAGCAGCTTCCGACAGGTCCTCGGTGAGCAGTTCTTC
TRBV6-1	-	TRBJ1-5	TRBD1	CASSSGTGDNQPQHF	TGTGCCAGCAGTTCCGGGACAGGCGACAATCAGCCCCAGCATTTT
TRBV4-2	-	TRBJ1-5	-	CASSQTYRDISQPQHF	TGTGCCAGCAGTCAGACTTACAGGGACATAAGTCAGCCCCAGCATTTT
TRBV15	-	TRBJ1-1	TRBD1	CATSRDLIGGEEAFF	TGTGCCACCAGCAGAGATTTAATAGGGGGCGAAGAAGCTTTCTTT
TRBV12-5	-	TRBJ1-6	-	CASGPSQGWPLHF	TGTGCTAGTGGTCCATCTCAGGGATGGCCCCTCCACTTT
TRBV6-1	-	TRBJ2-4	-	CASSVGTLAKNIQYF	TGTGCCAGCAGTGTTGGGACTCTAGCCAAAAACATTCAGTACTTC
TRBV5-5	-	TRBJ1-1	-	CASSSAGYEAFF	TGTGCCAGCAGCTCGGCGGGGTATGAAGCTTTCTTT
TRBV5-4	-	TRBJ2-3	TRBD2	CASSLVRGGSADTQYF	TGTGCCAGCAGCTTGGTTCGCGGGGGGAGCGCAGATACGCAGTATTTT
TRBV2	-	TRBJ1-6	TRBD1	CASSTGTGVLSPLHF	TGTGCCAGCAGTACCGGGACAGGGGTCCTTTCACCCCTCCACTTT
TRBV10-2	-	TRBJ2-5	TRBD1	CASTDRAYDGQTQYF	TGCGCCAGCACCGACAGGGCGTATGATGGACAGACCCAGTACTTC
TRBV7-9	-	TRBJ2-1	-	CASSPRTGSYNEQFF	TGTGCCAGCAGCCCGCGGACTGGGTCCTACAATGAGCAGTTCTTC
TRBV6-1	-	TRBJ2-1	TRBD1	CASSEALRGQGRFF	TGTGCCAGCAGTGAAGCGCTTCGGGGACAGGGCAGGTTCTTC
TRBV6-1	-	TRBJ2-1	-	CASSENIQGGEQFF	TGTGCCAGCAGTGAAAATATCCAGGGCGGTGAGCAGTTCTTC
TRBV27	-	TRBJ1-2	-	CASSPGTPYGYTF	TGTGCCAGCAGCCCAGGGACACCCTATGGCTACACCTTC
TRBV10-1	-	TRBJ1-2	-	CASTDRDRLGTNYGYTF	TGCGCCAGCACCGATAGAGACAGGCTCGGGACTAACTATGGCTACACCTTC
TRBV6-5	few	TRBJ1-1	TRBD1	CASSGTGGAPEAFF	TGTGCCAGCAGTGGTACAGGGGGCGCGCCTGAAGCTTTCTTT
TRBV10-3	few	TRBJ1-2	-	CAISEPGRNAGYTF	TGTGCCATCAGTGAACCGGGGAGAAACGCTGGCTACACCTTC
TRBV5-8	few	TRBJ1-2	TRBD1	CASSYETGTIGYTF	TGTGCCAGCAGCTACGAGACAGGGACGATTGGCTACACCTTC
TRBV10-3	-	TRBJ2-7	TRBD1	CAISQSFPGQGAEQYF	TGTGCCATCAGCCAATCCTTCCCGGGACAGGGCGCCGAGCAGTACTTC
TRBV30	-	TRBJ1-2	-	CAWSPGLHYGYTF	TGTGCCTGGTCCCCGGGACTACACTATGGCTACACCTTC
TRBV27	-	TRBJ2-7	-	CASRVSVAYEQYF	TGTGCCAGCAGGGTAAGCGTAGCCTACGAGCAGTACTTC
TRBV27	few	TRBJ1-1	-	CASSFRAGAEAFF	TGTGCCAGCAGTTTTAGAGCAGGGGCTGAAGCTTTCTTT
TRBV5-1	-	TRBJ2-7	-	CASSFGIRDTGEQYF	TGCGCCAGCAGCTTCGGGATTCGAGACACTGGCGAGCAGTACTTC
TRBV18	-	TRBJ2-7	-	CASSPRVSSYEQYF	TGTGCCAGCTCACCCCGGGTAAGCTCCTACGAGCAGTACTTC
TRBV19	-	TRBJ2-7	TRBD1	CASSGQGRSYEQYF	TGTGCCAGTAGTGGACAGGGGCGCTCCTACGAGCAGTACTTC
TRBV25-1	once	TRBJ2-3	-	CASSESLAPDTQYF	TGTGCCAGCAGTGAATCCCTAGCGCCAGATACGCAGTATTTT
TRBV30	-	TRBJ2-2	-	CAWSVWQGKYTGELFF	TGTGCCTGGAGTGTATGGCAGGGGAAATATACCGGGGAGCTGTTTTTT
TRBV5-1	-	TRBJ2-7	-	CASSLEGGSDEQYF	TGCGCCAGCAGCTTGGAAGGGGGTAGCGACGAGCAGTACTTC
TRBV9	-	TRBJ2-2	-	CASSVGQGATGELFF	TGTGCCAGCAGCGTGGGGCAGGGTGCCACCGGGGAGCTGTTTTTT
TRBV5-4	-	TRBJ2-2	-	CASVAYPAGELFF	TGTGCCAGCGTAGCCTACCCGGCCGGGGAGCTGTTTTTT
TRBV5-4	-	TRBJ2-1	-	CASSFGLEGSYNEQFF	TGTGCCAGCAGCTTTGGCCTGGAGGGGTCCTACAATGAGCAGTTCTTC
TRBV5-4	-	TRBJ2-1	TRBD1	CASSSGQGVASYNEQFF	TGTGCCAGCAGCTCGGGACAGGGAGTTGCCTCCTACAATGAGCAGTTCTTC